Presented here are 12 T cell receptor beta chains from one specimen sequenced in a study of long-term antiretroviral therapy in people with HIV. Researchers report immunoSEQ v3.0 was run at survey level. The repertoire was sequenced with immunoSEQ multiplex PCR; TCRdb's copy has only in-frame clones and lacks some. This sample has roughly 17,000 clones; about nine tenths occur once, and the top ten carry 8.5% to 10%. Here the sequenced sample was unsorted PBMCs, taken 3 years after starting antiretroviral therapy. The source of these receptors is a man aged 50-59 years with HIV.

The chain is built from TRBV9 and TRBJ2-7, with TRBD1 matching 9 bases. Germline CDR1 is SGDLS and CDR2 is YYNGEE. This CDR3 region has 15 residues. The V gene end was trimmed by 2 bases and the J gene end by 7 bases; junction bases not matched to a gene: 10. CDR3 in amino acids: CASSVPGQGIGEQYF. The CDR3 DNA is TGTGCCAGCAGCGTTCCCGGACAGGGGATTGGGGAGCAGTACTTC.

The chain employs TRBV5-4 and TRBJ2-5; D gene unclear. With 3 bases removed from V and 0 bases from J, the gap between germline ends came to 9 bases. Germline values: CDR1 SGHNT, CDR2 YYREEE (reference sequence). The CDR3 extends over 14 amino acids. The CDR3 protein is CASSSPTYQETQYF. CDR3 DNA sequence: TGTGCCAGCAGCTCCCCAACGTACCAAGAGACCCAGTACTTC.

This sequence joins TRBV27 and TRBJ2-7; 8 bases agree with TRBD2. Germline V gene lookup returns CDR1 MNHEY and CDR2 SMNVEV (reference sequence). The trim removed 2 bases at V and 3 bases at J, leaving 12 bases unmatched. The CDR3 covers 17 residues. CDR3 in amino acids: CASSLRPPAGGYYEQYF. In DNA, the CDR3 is TGTGCCAGCAGTTTACGTCCCCCGGCGGGGGGTTACTACGAGCAGTACTTC.

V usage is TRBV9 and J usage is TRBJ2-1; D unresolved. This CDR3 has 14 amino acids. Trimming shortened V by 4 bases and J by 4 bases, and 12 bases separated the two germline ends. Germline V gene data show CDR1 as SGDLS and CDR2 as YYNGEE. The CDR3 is CASSPRGQYNEQFF. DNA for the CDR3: TGTGCCAGCAGCCCCCGTGGGCAGTACAATGAGCAGTTCTTC.

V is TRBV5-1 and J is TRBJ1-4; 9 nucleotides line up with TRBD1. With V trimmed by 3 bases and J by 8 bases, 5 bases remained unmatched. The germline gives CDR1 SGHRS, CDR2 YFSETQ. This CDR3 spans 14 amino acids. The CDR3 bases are TGCGCCAGCAGCTCGGGACAGGGCGGGGAAAAACTGTTTTTT. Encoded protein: CASSSGQGGEKLFF.

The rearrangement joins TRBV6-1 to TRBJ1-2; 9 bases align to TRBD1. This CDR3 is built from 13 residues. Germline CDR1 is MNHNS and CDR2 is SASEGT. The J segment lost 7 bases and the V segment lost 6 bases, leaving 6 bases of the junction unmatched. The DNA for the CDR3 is TGTGCCAGCAGCCGTAGGGACAGGGCTGGCTACACCTTC. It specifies CASSRRDRAGYTF.

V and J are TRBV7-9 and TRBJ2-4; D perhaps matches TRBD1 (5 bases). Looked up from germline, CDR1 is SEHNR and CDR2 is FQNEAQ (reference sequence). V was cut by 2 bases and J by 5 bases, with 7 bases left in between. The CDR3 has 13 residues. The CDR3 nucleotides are TGTGCCAGCAGCTTACTGACAGAAAACATTCAGTACTTC. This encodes CASSLLTENIQYF.

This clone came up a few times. CDR3 in amino acids: CASSPDRTSYEQYF. CDR3 DNA sequence: TGTGCCAGCAGCCCAGACAGGACCTCCTACGAGCAGTACTTC. This sequence joins TRBV5-8 and TRBJ2-7, with a possible D match to TRBD1 (6 bases). The CDR3 consists of 14 residues. The germline V gene encodes CDR1 SGHTS and CDR2 YDEGEE. Trimming cost V 4 bases and J 0 bases, with 11 bases left between them.

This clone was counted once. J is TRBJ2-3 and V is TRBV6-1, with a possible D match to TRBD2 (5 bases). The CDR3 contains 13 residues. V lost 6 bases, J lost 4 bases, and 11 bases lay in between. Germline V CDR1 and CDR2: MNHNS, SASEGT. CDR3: CASRGERADTQYF. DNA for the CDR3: TGTGCCAGCAGGGGAGAACGGGCAGATACGCAGTATTTT.

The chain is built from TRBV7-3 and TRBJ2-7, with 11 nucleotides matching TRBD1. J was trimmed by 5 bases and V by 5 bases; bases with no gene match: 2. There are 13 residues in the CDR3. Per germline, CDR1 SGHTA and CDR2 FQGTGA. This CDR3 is CASSGTGGNEQYF. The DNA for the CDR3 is TGTGCCAGCAGCGGGACAGGGGGAAACGAGCAGTACTTC.

The CDR3 spells CASSLVGGQGGEQYF. As DNA, the CDR3 is TGTGCCAGCAGCCTGGTGGGGGGACAGGGGGGTGAGCAGTACTTC. The rearrangement uses TRBV5-6 and TRBJ2-7, with 11 bases identical to TRBD1. Trimming cost V 4 bases and J 7 bases; bases outside gene matches: 10. The V gene's germline CDR1 is SGHDT and CDR2 YYEEEE. The CDR3 spans 15 residues.

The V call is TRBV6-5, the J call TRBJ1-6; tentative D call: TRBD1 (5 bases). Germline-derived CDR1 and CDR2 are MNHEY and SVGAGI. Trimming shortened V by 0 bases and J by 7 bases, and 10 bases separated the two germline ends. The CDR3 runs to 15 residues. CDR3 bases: TGTGCCAGCAGTTACTCGCGGGACGCAAATTCACCCCTCCACTTT. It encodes CASSYSRDANSPLHF.